A single sample gave rise to the 3 T cell receptor beta chains below, sequenced in a study of T cells expressing NK-cell markers. TCRdb re-called the 5' RACE reads and shows each CDR3 protein once, DNA omitted. The sample data list some 600,000 distinct CDR3 sequences. The sample comprised blood T cells: a sorted CD56 or NKG2C T cell subset, CD4+ or CD8+ T cells, or bulk PBMC T cells (not recorded which). The receptors originated from a man aged 18 to 30 in good health.

This chain links TRBV12-3 or TRBV12-4 with TRBJ2-2; TCRdb picks TRBD1, but there is no DNA to check that call. CDR3 length equals 14 residues. The CDR3 loop is CASIPSGWAGELFF.

The chain combines TRBV5-1 with TRBJ2-2. Germline CDR1 SGHRS, CDR2 YFSETQ. The CDR3 runs 14 residues. CDR3: CASSWRSATGELFF.

The chain has TRBV28 and TRBJ2-1; TCRdb picks TRBD2, but there is no DNA to check that call. The CDR3 is 19 amino acids. Germline-derived CDR1 and CDR2 are MDHEN and SYDVKM. CDR3 region: CASSLLGWASGSRYNEQFF. The full variable domain, its missing parts supplied by reference TRBV28 and TRBJ2-1, is DVKVTQSSRYLVKRTGEKVFLECVQDMDHENMFWYRQDPGLGLRLIYFSYDVKMKEKGDIPEGYSVSREKKERFSLILESASTNQTSMYLCASSLLGWASGSRYNEQFFGPGTRLTVL.